These T cell receptor beta chains were read from a single sample in a study of blood T cell repertoires in COVID-19. Profiled with immunoSEQ multiplex PCR; TCRdb holds only in-frame clones, not every one. Among hundreds of thousands of clones, roughly 84% were seen once, and the ten largest hold about 7%. The sequenced material came from PBMCs or T cells enriched from blood (not recorded which). These receptors were obtained from a woman aged 40 to 55 who had recovered from COVID-19. Both conserved end residues are part of each CDR3. D genes are given only for firm matches. Size is stated for part of the rows, as once, few or many counts, or as a class when the clone is expanded.

-	TRBV9	TRBJ2-3	TRBD1	CASTLGQGPTDTQYF	TGTGCCAGCACCCTCGGACAGGGGCCCACAGATACGCAGTATTTT
-	TRBV18	TRBJ2-1	TRBD2	CASSPPSSGRSEQFF	TGTGCCAGCTCACCACCGTCTAGCGGGAGATCTGAGCAGTTCTTC
-	TRBV6-5	TRBJ2-7	TRBD2	CASSRLAGGNEQYF	TGTGCCAGCAGTCGCCTAGCGGGAGGGAACGAGCAGTACTTC
-	TRBV2	TRBJ2-7	TRBD1	CARGDREKEQYF	TGTGCCAGAGGGGACAGGGAAAAGGAGCAGTACTTC
many	TRBV7-2	TRBJ2-4	TRBD2	CASSLGLAGGGGNIQYF	TGTGCCAGCAGCCTCGGACTAGCGGGAGGGGGGGGAAACATTCAGTACTTC
-	TRBV11-3	TRBJ2-1	TRBD1	CASSSGQLSEQFF	TGTGCCAGCAGCTCGGGACAGCTAAGTGAGCAGTTCTTC
-	TRBV11-3	TRBJ1-2	-	CASSLGSTGRYGYTF	TGTGCCAGCAGCTTGGGTTCGACAGGACGGTATGGCTACACCTTC
-	TRBV24-1	TRBJ2-7	TRBD1	CATSDQQGLKQYF	TGTGCCACCAGTGACCAACAGGGGTTGAAGCAGTACTTC
-	TRBV11-2	TRBJ2-3	TRBD2	CASGEGRLAGADTQYF	TGTGCCAGCGGGGAGGGTCGACTAGCGGGAGCGGATACGCAGTATTTT
-	TRBV28	TRBJ1-4	-	CASRPGGTNEKLFF	TGTGCCAGCAGGCCCGGGGGTACTAATGAAAAACTGTTTTTT
-	TRBV28	TRBJ2-4	TRBD2	CASSPGLAGAGDIQYF	TGTGCCAGCAGTCCGGGACTAGCGGGAGCCGGGGACATTCAGTACTTC
-	TRBV11-2	TRBJ2-5	TRBD2	CASSSGLAGSQETQYF	TGTGCCAGCAGCTCAGGACTAGCGGGGTCACAAGAGACCCAGTACTTC
many	TRBV19	TRBJ1-2	-	CASSISRLGYTF	TGTGCCAGTAGTATATCTAGGCTTGGCTACACCTTC
few	TRBV27	TRBJ2-4	TRBD2	CASSRTSVEGNIQYF	TGTGCCAGCAGTCGGACTAGCGTAGAGGGGAACATTCAGTACTTC
-	TRBV15	TRBJ2-3	-	CATSQQGGSDTQYF	TGTGCCACCAGCCAGCAAGGGGGATCAGATACGCAGTATTTT
-	TRBV11-2	TRBJ1-6	-	CASSLDFGPVDNSPLHF	TGTGCCAGCAGCTTAGATTTTGGGCCAGTAGATAATTCACCCCTCCACTTT
-	TRBV6-5	TRBJ2-2	TRBD1	CASTPYRGDTGELFF	TGTGCCAGCACCCCATACAGGGGGGATACCGGGGAGCTGTTTTTT
once	TRBV15	TRBJ1-5	-	CATSRQGMDQPQHF	TGTGCCACCAGCAGACAGGGGATGGATCAGCCCCAGCATTTT
-	TRBV7-3	TRBJ2-7	TRBD2	CASSPGLAGVYEQYF	TGTGCCAGCAGCCCAGGACTAGCGGGAGTCTACGAGCAGTACTTC
-	TRBV10-1	TRBJ2-1	TRBD2	CASSGGTSVGSSYNEQFF	TGCGCCAGCAGTGGGGGGACTAGCGTCGGAAGCTCCTACAATGAGCAGTTCTTC
-	TRBV5-1	TRBJ1-1	-	CASSLAGERKNTEAFF	TGCGCCAGCAGCTTGGCCGGCGAGAGGAAGAACACTGAAGCTTTCTTT
-	TRBV19	TRBJ2-1	-	CASNRQGGTEQFF	TGTGCCAGTAATCGACAGGGAGGTACTGAGCAGTTCTTC
-	TRBV4-1	TRBJ1-1	-	CASSQKEGLNTEAFF	TGCGCCAGCAGCCAAAAAGAGGGCTTGAACACTGAAGCTTTCTTT
once	TRBV6-1	TRBJ2-2	TRBD1	CASSDPPRRTGSTGELFF	TGTGCCAGCAGTGACCCTCCCCGACGGACAGGGAGCACCGGGGAGCTGTTTTTT
-	TRBV7-2	TRBJ1-6	-	CASRLQGSSYNSPLHF	TGTGCCAGCAGATTACAGGGAAGCTCCTATAATTCACCCCTCCACTTT
-	TRBV11-1	TRBJ2-3	-	CASSQEEWADTQYF	TGTGCCAGCAGCCAAGAGGAGTGGGCAGATACGCAGTATTTT
-	TRBV2	TRBJ2-1	-	CASSGQAYEQFF	TGTGCCAGCAGTGGGCAGGCCTATGAGCAGTTCTTC
-	TRBV4-1	TRBJ1-3	-	CASSRIAGGQSGNTIYF	TGCGCCAGCAGTCGAATAGCGGGGGGCCAGTCTGGAAACACCATATATTTT
-	TRBV20-1	TRBJ2-5	-	CSASTRGIQETQYF	TGCAGTGCTAGTACCAGGGGTATCCAAGAGACCCAGTACTTC
-	TRBV6-2/TRBV6-3	TRBJ2-6	-	CASSTWGQGSSGANVLTF	TGTGCCAGCAGCACGTGGGGCCAGGGATCCTCTGGGGCCAACGTCCTGACTTTC
once	TRBV2	TRBJ1-2	-	CATDMTGEMSGYTF	TGTGCCACGGATATGACAGGAGAAATGAGTGGCTACACCTTC
few	TRBV7-9	TRBJ1-4	TRBD1	CASIESGTGDEKLFF	TGTGCCAGCATCGAATCCGGGACAGGGGACGAAAAACTGTTTTTT
few	TRBV9	TRBJ1-3	-	CASSAPGETGNTIYF	TGTGCCAGCAGCGCCCCCGGGGAAACTGGAAACACCATATATTTT
-	TRBV5-5	TRBJ1-2	TRBD1	CASSLGRGNYGYTF	TGTGCCAGCAGCTTGGGCAGGGGGAACTATGGCTACACCTTC
once	TRBV28	TRBJ1-3	-	CASSTSSGAPGNTIYF	TGTGCCAGCAGTACGTCCTCAGGTGCACCCGGAAACACCATATATTTT
-	TRBV20-1	TRBJ1-1	TRBD1	CSASDRAEAFF	TGCAGTGCTTCGGACAGGGCTGAAGCTTTCTTT
few	TRBV5-6	TRBJ1-2	-	CASSPLGGSNYGYTF	TGTGCCAGCAGCCCCCTCGGGGGATCGAACTATGGCTACACCTTC
-	TRBV2	TRBJ2-6	TRBD1	CASRPGQGLSGANVLTF	TGTGCCAGCAGGCCGGGACAGGGGCTCTCTGGGGCCAACGTCCTGACTTTC
-	TRBV29-1	TRBJ2-7	-	CSVEEDSTGWIEQYF	TGCAGCGTTGAAGAGGACTCAACAGGGTGGATCGAGCAGTACTTC
-	TRBV9	TRBJ2-3	TRBD2	CASSVALAGGTDTQYF	TGTGCCAGCAGCGTAGCGCTAGCGGGAGGAACAGATACGCAGTATTTT
-	TRBV28	TRBJ2-7	-	CASSSTGTASYEQYF	TGTGCCAGCAGTTCCACCGGGACTGCCTCCTACGAGCAGTACTTC
-	TRBV11-3	TRBJ1-3	-	CASSFGGDTIYF	TGTGCCAGCAGCTTTGGCGGGGACACCATATATTTT
few	TRBV28	TRBJ2-7	-	CASSSPVGGGRQYF	TGTGCCAGCAGTTCTCCTGTGGGAGGTGGTAGGCAGTACTTC
once	TRBV27	TRBJ2-2	TRBD2	CASSFLAGRAGELFF	TGTGCCAGCAGTTTCCTAGCGGGCCGGGCCGGGGAGCTGTTTTTT
-	TRBV19	TRBJ1-2	-	CASSKGWRVNGYTF	TGTGCCAGTAGTAAAGGATGGAGGGTTAATGGCTACACCTTC
-	TRBV30	TRBJ2-1	TRBD2	CAWSGTSGMYNEQFF	TGTGCCTGGAGTGGTACTAGCGGGATGTACAATGAGCAGTTCTTC
-	TRBV19	TRBJ2-2	-	CASSIVRQANTGELFF	TGTGCCAGTAGTATAGTCCGGCAGGCGAACACCGGGGAGCTGTTTTTT
once	TRBV3-1/TRBV3-2	TRBJ1-2	-	CASSQHSQPYGYTF	TGTGCCAGCAGCCAACACAGCCAGCCCTATGGCTACACCTTC
-	TRBV5-1	TRBJ2-7	TRBD2	CASSGGTSGRAWSYEQYF	TGCGCCAGCAGCGGGGGGACTAGCGGGAGGGCCTGGTCCTACGAGCAGTACTTC
-	TRBV19	TRBJ1-5	-	CATGGYSNQPQHF	TGTGCAACTGGGGGGTATAGCAATCAGCCCCAGCATTTT